This record concerns one TCR beta chain sequence. Its antigen remains unknown. The data are from a study of OX40 agonist ivuxolimab in advanced cancers. General observations from the study: Expansion of clones was among the lowest in partial responders at 0.1-3.0 mg/kg. The study did not work out the antigen specificity of the expanded peripheral T cells. Circulating CD4+ and CD8+ T cells showed clonal expansion by week 6 at 0.1 to 3.0 mg/kg. Among T cells, CD8+ cells averaged more expanded clones than CD4+ cells.

The length of the CDR3 is 17 residues. Germline CDR1 ENHRY, CDR2 SYGVKD. Germline trimming cut 0 bases from V and 5 bases from J; bases unmatched to any gene: 8. Only in-frame clones appear in the TCRdb table, and some are missing; sequencing was by immunoSEQ multiplex PCR. Of 37,000 or so clones listed, over 75% are singletons. The clonotype originates from an adult with an advanced solid tumor such as melanoma, head and neck, liver or kidney cancer. Specimen: CD4+ or CD8+ T cells sorted from blood, collected in a trial of the OX40 agonist ivuxolimab. This chain links TRBV10-3 with TRBJ2-1; 9 positions agree with TRBD2. Here the CDR3 reads CAISESRASGDHNEQFF. The CDR3 DNA follows: TGTGCCATCAGTGAGTCGAGGGCTAGCGGGGACCACAATGAGCAGTTCTTC.